In this sample, the clone carrying this TCR beta chain turned up many times. The antigen is undetermined. The sample originates from a study of T-cell reconstitution after alpha-beta-depleted transplantation in children. Study-wide results and limits: For some patients, TCRbeta diversity was high at day 60 because of recipient T cells and thymic progenitors that survived. Several hundred graft clones that had expanded were reportedly the source of alpha-beta T cells about two months after transplant.

The germline V gene has CDR1 KGHSH and CDR2 LQKENI. The V gene end was trimmed by 4 bases and the J gene end by 2 bases; junction bases not matched to a gene: 5. The CDR3 consists of 15 residues. The library targeted TCRbeta and was prepared with unique molecular identifiers. TCRdb reprocessed the PCR reads via MiXCR and lists one record per CDR3 protein. The sample carries roughly 200,000 distinct CDR3 sequences, under 8.5% recorded once. The chain uses TRBV18 and TRBJ2-7, with TRBD1 matching 10 bases. The sequencing used PBMCs, mostly from graft donor cells, collected 360 days after TCRalphabeta/CD19-depleted stem cell transplant. The clonotype comes from a male patient aged 2 to 10 who had a stem cell transplant for acute myeloid leukemia, so the T cells may come from the graft donor. The CDR3 loop is CASSQTGTGAYEQYF. The CDR3 nucleotides are TGTGCCAGCTCACAAACCGGGACAGGGGCCTACGAGCAGTACTTC.